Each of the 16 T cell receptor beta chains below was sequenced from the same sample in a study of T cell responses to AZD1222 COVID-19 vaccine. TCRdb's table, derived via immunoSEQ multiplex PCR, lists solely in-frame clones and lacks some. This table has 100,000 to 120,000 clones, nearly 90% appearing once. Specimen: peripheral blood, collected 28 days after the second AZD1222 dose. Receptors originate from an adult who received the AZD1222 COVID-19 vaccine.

CDR3 amino acids: CASSFGSSPYEQYF. CDR3 in DNA: TGTGCCAGCAGTTTCGGCAGTTCCCCCTACGAGCAGTACTTC. The chain has TRBV28 and TRBJ2-7; no firm D call. The germline CDR1 and CDR2 sequences are MDHEN and SYDVKM. V was clipped by 3 bases and J by 2 bases, with 11 bases between them. CDR3 length: 14 amino acids.

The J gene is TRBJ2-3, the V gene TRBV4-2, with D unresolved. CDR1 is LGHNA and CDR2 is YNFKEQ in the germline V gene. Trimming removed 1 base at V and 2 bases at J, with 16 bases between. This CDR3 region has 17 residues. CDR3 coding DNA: TGTGCCAGCAGCCAAGGAAATCCCTTACCTACCACAGATACGCAGTATTTT. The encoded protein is CASSQGNPLPTTDTQYF.

The CDR3 bases are TGTGCCAGCAGCCCCCCCCGGACTAGCGATTACTACGAGCAGTACTTC. Translated, it gives CASSPPRTSDYYEQYF. The rearrangement joins TRBV7-2 to TRBJ2-7; 9 bases agree with TRBD2. The germline V gene has CDR1 SGHTA and CDR2 FQGNSA. The CDR3 sequence is 16 residues long. V dropped 5 bases and J dropped 3; count of bases not matched to a gene: 11.

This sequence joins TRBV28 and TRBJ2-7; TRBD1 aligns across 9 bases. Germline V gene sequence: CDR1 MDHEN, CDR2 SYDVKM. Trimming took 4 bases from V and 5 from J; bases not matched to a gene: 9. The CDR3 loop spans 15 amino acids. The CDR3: CASSYTGTGIHEQYF. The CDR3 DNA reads TGTGCCAGCAGTTATACCGGGACAGGGATCCACGAGCAGTACTTC. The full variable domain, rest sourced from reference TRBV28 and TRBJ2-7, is DVKVTQSSRYLVKRTGEKVFLECVQDMDHENMFWYRQDPGLGLRLIYFSYDVKMKEKGDIPEGYSVSREKKERFSLILESASTNQTSMYLCASSYTGTGIHEQYFGPGTRLTVT.

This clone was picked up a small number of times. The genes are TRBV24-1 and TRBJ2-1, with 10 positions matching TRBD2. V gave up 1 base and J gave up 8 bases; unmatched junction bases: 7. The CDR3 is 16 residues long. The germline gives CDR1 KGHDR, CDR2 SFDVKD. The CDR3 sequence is CATSDFSSGSRYEQFF. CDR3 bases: TGTGCCACCAGTGATTTCTCTAGCGGGAGTCGCTATGAGCAGTTCTTC.

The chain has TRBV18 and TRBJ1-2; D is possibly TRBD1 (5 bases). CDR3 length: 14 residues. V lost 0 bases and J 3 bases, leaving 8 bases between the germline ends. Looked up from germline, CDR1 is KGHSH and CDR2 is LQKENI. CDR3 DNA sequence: TGTGCCAGCTCACCACCGGGCAGGGACTATGGCTACACCTTC. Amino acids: CASSPPGRDYGYTF.

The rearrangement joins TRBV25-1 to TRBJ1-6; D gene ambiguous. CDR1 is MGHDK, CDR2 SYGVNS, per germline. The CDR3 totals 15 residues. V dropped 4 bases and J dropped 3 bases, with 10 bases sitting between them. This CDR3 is CASSVPDVYNSPLHF. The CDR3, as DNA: TGTGCCAGCAGTGTCCCGGACGTCTATAATTCACCCCTCCACTTT.

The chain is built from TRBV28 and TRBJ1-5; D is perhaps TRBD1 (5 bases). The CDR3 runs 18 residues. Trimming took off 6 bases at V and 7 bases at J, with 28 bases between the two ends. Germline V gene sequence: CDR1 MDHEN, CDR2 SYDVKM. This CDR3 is CASSTLVTGTKAIQPQHF. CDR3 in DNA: TGTGCCAGCAGCACACTCGTAACGGGGACGAAGGCTATACAGCCCCAGCATTTT.

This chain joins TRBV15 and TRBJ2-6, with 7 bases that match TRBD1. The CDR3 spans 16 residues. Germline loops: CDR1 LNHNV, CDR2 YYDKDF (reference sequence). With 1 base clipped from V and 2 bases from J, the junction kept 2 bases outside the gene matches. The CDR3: CATSRGDRAGANVLTF. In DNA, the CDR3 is TGTGCCACCAGCAGAGGCGACAGGGCTGGGGCCAACGTCCTGACTTTC.

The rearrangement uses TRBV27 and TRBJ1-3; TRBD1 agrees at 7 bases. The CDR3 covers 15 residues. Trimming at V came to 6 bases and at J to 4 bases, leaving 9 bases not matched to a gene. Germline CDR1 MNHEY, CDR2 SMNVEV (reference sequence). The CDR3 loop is CASRLTGAAGNTIYF. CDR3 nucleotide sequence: TGTGCCAGCAGACTTACAGGGGCGGCGGGAAACACCATATATTTT.

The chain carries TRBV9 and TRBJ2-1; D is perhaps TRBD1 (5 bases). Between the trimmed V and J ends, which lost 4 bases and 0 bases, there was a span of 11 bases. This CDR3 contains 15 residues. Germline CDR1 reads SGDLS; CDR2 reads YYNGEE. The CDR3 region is CASSSDSSSYNEQFF. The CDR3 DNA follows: TGTGCCAGCAGCTCCGACAGTAGCTCCTACAATGAGCAGTTCTTC.

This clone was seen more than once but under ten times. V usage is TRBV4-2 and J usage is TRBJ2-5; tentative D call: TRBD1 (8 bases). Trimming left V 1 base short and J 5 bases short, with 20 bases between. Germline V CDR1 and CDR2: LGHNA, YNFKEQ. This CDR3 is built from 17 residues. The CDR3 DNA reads TGTGCCAGCAGCCAAGGGGCGGGGGCAGGGGGCCAGGAGACCCAGTACTTC. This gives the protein CASSQGAGAGGQETQYF.

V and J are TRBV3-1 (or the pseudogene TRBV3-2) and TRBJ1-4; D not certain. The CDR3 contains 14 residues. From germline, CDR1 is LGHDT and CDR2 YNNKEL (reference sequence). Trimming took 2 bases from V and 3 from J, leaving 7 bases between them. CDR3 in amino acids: CASSQNHANEKLFF. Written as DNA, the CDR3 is TGTGCCAGCAGCCAAAATCATGCTAATGAAAAACTGTTTTTT.

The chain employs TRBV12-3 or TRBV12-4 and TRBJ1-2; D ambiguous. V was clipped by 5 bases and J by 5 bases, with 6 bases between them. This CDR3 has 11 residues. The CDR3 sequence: CASSPSYGYTF. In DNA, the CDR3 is TGTGCCAGCAGTCCATCATATGGCTACACCTTC.

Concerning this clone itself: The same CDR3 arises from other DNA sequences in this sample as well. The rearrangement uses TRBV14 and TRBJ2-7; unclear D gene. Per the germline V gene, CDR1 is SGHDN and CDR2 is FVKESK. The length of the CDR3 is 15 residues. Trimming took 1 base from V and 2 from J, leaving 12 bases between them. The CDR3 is CASSQGQGRTYEQYF. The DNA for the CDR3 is TGTGCCAGCAGCCAAGGCCAAGGTAGGACCTACGAGCAGTACTTC.

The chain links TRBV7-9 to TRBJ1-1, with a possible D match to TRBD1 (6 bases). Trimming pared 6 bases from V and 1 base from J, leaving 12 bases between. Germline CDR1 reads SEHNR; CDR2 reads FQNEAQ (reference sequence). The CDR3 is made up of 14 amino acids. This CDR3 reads CASRLGASNTEAFF. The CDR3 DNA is TGTGCCAGCAGGCTGGGGGCTTCGAACACTGAAGCTTTCTTT.